This T cell receptor beta chain was recovered during a study of blood T cell repertoires in COVID-19. The wider study: T cells, B-cell-depleted T cells, or PBMCs supplied cDNA or gDNA.

Trimming pared 2 bases from V and 2 bases from J, leaving 9 bases between. CDR1 is MNHEY and CDR2 is SVGAGI in the germline V gene. The length of the CDR3 is 14 residues. The method was immunoSEQ multiplex PCR; TCRdb's version includes in-frame clones alone and lacks a portion of them. The profile covers approximately 210,000 clones, with roughly nine tenths appearing a single time and roughly 8.4% taken by the ten largest. Clinical history as reported by participants underpinned cohort assignment. Sequencing used PBMCs or T cells enriched from blood (not recorded which). This chain links TRBV6-5 with TRBJ2-5; maybe TRBD2 (7 bases). The TCR was taken from a woman between 18 and 29 years old who had recovered from COVID-19. CDR3 sequence reads: CASSYGGAQETQYF. CDR3 nucleotide sequence: TGTGCCAGCAGTTACGGGGGGGCTCAAGAGACCCAGTACTTC.